One sample yielded the 14 T cell receptor beta chains listed below, sequenced in a study of CD8 T cells in ankylosing spondylitis. A single record per CDR3 protein comes from TCRdb applying MiXCR to the 5' RACE reads. Among about 140,000 distinct CDR3 sequences listed, 7.5% to 9.5% were seen once. The specimen was synovial fluid, either unsorted or a sorted T cell fraction (not recorded which). These TCRs come from a male donor with ankylosing spondylitis.

Only a few counts were recorded for this clonotype. V is TRBV5-1 and J is TRBJ1-1; 9 nucleotides match TRBD1. From germline, CDR1 is SGHRS and CDR2 YFSETQ. The junction had 5 bases not matched to a gene; V was cut back by 7 bases and J by 4 bases. The CDR3 contains 13 residues. CDR3 region: CASGDRVGTEAFF. DNA of the CDR3: TGCGCCAGCGGGGACAGGGTGGGCACTGAAGCTTTCTTT. The whole variable domain, remainder taken from reference TRBV5-1 and TRBJ1-1, is KAGVTQTPRYLIKTRGQQVTLSCSPISGHRSVSWYQQTPGQGLQFLFEYFSETQRNKGNFPGRFSGRQFSNSRSEMNVSTLELGDSALYLCASGDRVGTEAFFGQGTRLTVV.

The table lists this clonotype with a few counts. V gene TRBV7-9 combines with J gene TRBJ1-1; 10 positions agree with TRBD1. Germline lookup yields CDR1 SEHNR and CDR2 FQNEAQ (reference sequence). Trimming took 5 bases from V and 2 from J; bases not matched to a gene: 8. The CDR3 totals 16 residues. The CDR3 nucleotides read TGTGCCAGCAGCCACCTTCGGGACAGGGGAAACACTGAAGCTTTCTTT. Encoded protein: CASSHLRDRGNTEAFF.

In this sample, this clonotype turned up a few times. The V and J genes are TRBV6-5 and TRBJ2-5; D might be TRBD2 (5 bases). The CDR3 runs 15 residues. With 4 bases removed from V and 2 bases from J, the gap between germline ends came to 14 bases. The germline CDR1 and CDR2 sequences are MNHEY and SVGAGI. The CDR3: CASSLVPGIQETQYF. As DNA, the CDR3 is TGTGCCAGCAGTTTAGTCCCGGGAATACAAGAGACCCAGTACTTC.

Ten or more counts support this clonotype. The V gene is TRBV6-2 or TRBV6-3, the J gene TRBJ2-3; perhaps TRBD2 as D (7 bases). V gave up 2 bases and J gave up 2 bases, with 8 bases separating them. The germline gives CDR1 MNHEY, CDR2 SVGEGT. The CDR3 consists of 14 residues. The CDR3, as DNA: TGTGCCAGCAGTTACGGGGGGGCCACAGATACGCAGTATTTT. Translation gives CASSYGGATDTQYF.

Ten or more counts support this clonotype. CDR3 bases: TGTGCCAGCATTAGGACAGGGAGGGGATACGAGCAGTACTTC. It yields the protein CASIRTGRGYEQYF. The J gene is TRBJ2-7, the V gene TRBV6-5, with a weak D call TRBD1 (8 bases). Germline-derived CDR1 and CDR2 are MNHEY and SVGAGI. V lost 7 bases and J 4 bases, leaving 17 bases between the germline ends. The CDR3 loop spans 14 amino acids.

There are many counts of this clonotype. The chain links TRBV12-3 or TRBV12-4 to TRBJ2-5, with 7 positions matching TRBD1. The length of the CDR3 is 14 residues. V dropped 5 bases and J dropped 7; count of bases not matched to a gene: 10. The CDR3 loop is CASSPGTDWGTQYF. In DNA, the CDR3 is TGTGCCAGCAGTCCGGGGACAGACTGGGGGACCCAGTACTTC.

This clonotype was seen at least ten times. The chain couples TRBV7-2 to TRBJ1-3, with TRBD1 as a possible D gene (5 bases). From germline, CDR1 is SGHTA and CDR2 FQGNSA. The CDR3 is 17 amino acids. The V end was cut by 0 bases, the J end by 1 base, with 13 bases between. In nucleotides, the CDR3 is TGTGCCAGCAGCTTAGCATCAGGAAGGGGATCTGGAAACACCATATATTTT. Encoded protein: CASSLASGRGSGNTIYF.

This clonotype was counted at least ten times. The chain links TRBV5-6 to TRBJ2-7; 8 bases map to TRBD2. CDR3 length: 13 amino acids. J lost 7 bases, V lost 1 base, and 4 bases had no gene match. The germline CDR1 and CDR2 sequences are SGHDT and YYEEEE. The DNA for the CDR3 is TGTGCCAGCAGCTTGAAGGGACTAGGAGAGCAGTACTTC. It translates to CASSLKGLGEQYF.

The V and J genes are TRBV5-1 and TRBJ2-7; 7 bases are a match to TRBD1. The germline CDR1 and CDR2 sequences are SGHRS and YFSETQ. Germline trimming cut 2 bases from V and 7 bases from J; bases unmatched to any gene: 6. The CDR3 extends over 13 amino acids. CDR3 in amino acids: CASSLDREWEQYF. Written as DNA, the CDR3 is TGCGCCAGCAGCTTAGACAGGGAGTGGGAGCAGTACTTC.

This clonotype showed up many times. This sequence may be a read error, since a much larger clone differs from it by one base. For the CDR3, the DNA is TGTGCCAGCAGCACCCGGACAGGGAGGACCTACGAGCAGTACTTC. This encodes CASSTRTGRTYEQYF. The rearrangement links TRBV11-2 to TRBJ2-7; the match to TRBD1 covers 8 bases. This CDR3 spans 15 amino acids. V lost 5 bases to trimming and J lost 2 bases; unmatched junction nucleotides: 8. Germline CDR1 SGHAT, CDR2 FQNNGV.

This clonotype appeared a few times. The J gene is TRBJ2-2, the V gene TRBV20-1, with 13 bases aligning to TRBD2. The ends lost 1 base at V and 3 bases at J; junction bases unmatched: 2. This CDR3 contains 16 residues. Germline V gives CDR1 DFQATT, CDR2 SNEGSKA (reference sequence). CDR3 sequence: CSARVLAGGHTGELFF. The CDR3 DNA reads as TGCAGTGCTAGAGTACTAGCGGGAGGGCACACCGGGGAGCTGTTTTTT.

This clonotype was seen repeatedly, ten times or more. The gene calls are TRBV7-2 and TRBJ1-1; the D gene is possibly TRBD1 (6 bases). V was clipped by 3 bases and J by 1 base, with 9 bases between them. Germline CDR1 reads SGHTA; CDR2 reads FQGNSA. The CDR3 is 14 amino acids. For the CDR3, the DNA is TGTGCCAGCAGCTTTACAGGGTGGAACACTGAAGCTTTCTTT. Its translation is CASSFTGWNTEAFF.

The chain employs TRBV11-1 and TRBJ2-7; D may match TRBD1 or TRBD2 (6 bases each). Trimming took off 5 bases at V and 0 bases at J, with 23 bases between the two ends. Germline values: CDR1 SGHAT, CDR2 FQDESV (reference sequence). CDR3 length: 18 amino acids. This chain's CDR3 is CASSPRIRWRDNSYEQYF. The CDR3 region has the DNA TGTGCCAGCAGCCCAAGAATTCGATGGCGGGACAACTCCTACGAGCAGTACTTC.

This clonotype came up a few times. The rearrangement joins TRBV4-1 to TRBJ2-3; tentative D call: TRBD2 (5 bases). Per the germline V gene, CDR1 is MGHRA and CDR2 is YSYEKL. V lost 4 bases and J 0 bases, leaving 11 bases between the germline ends. There are 15 residues in the CDR3. The CDR3 bases are TGCGCCAGCAGCCCCGGCGGACTGAGCACAGATACGCAGTATTTT. As protein: CASSPGGLSTDTQYF.